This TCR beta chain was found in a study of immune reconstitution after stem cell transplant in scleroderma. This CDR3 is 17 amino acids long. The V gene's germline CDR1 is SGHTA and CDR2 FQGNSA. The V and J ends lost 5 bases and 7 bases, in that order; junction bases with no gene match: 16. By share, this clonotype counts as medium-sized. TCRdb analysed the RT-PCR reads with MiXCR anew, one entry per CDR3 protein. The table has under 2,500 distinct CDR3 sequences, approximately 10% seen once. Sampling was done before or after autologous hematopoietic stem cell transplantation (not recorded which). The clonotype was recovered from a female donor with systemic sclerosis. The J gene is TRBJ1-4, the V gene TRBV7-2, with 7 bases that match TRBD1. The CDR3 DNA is TGTGCCAGCAGCCCTCACAGGGGTAATGGAATGGGTGAAAAACTGTTTTTT. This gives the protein CASSPHRGNGMGEKLFF.